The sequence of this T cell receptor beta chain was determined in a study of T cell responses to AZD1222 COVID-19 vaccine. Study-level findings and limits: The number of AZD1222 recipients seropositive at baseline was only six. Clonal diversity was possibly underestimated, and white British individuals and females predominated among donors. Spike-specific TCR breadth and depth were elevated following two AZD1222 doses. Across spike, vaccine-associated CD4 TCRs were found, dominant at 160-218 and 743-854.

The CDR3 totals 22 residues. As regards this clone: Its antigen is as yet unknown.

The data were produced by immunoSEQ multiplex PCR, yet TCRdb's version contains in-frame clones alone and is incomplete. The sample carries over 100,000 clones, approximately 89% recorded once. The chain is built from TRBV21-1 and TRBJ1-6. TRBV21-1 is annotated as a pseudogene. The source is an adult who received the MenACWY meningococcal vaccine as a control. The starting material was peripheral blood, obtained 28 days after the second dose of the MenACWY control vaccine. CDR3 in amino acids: CASSLRGQGQYALSSYNSPLHF. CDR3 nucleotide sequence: TGTGCCAGCAGCCTTCGCGGGCAGGGTCAATACGCACTGAGCTCCTATAATTCACCCCTCCACTTT.